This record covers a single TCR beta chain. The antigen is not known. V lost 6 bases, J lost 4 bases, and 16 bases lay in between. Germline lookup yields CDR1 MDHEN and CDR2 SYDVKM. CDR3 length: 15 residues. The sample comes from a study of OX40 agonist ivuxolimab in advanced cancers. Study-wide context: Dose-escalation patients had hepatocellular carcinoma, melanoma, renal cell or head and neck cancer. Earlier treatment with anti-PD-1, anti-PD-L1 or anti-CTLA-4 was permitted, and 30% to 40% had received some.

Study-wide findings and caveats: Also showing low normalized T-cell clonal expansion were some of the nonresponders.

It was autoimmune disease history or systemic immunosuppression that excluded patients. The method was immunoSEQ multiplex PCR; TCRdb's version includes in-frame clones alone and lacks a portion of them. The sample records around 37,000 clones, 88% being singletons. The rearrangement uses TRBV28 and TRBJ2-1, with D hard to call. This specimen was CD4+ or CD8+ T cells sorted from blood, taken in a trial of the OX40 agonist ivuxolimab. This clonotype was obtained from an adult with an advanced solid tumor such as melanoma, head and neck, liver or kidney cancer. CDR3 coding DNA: TGTGCCAGCAGCCGTTGGAGAGTTCTGTACAATGAGCAGTTCTTC. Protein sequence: CASSRWRVLYNEQFF.